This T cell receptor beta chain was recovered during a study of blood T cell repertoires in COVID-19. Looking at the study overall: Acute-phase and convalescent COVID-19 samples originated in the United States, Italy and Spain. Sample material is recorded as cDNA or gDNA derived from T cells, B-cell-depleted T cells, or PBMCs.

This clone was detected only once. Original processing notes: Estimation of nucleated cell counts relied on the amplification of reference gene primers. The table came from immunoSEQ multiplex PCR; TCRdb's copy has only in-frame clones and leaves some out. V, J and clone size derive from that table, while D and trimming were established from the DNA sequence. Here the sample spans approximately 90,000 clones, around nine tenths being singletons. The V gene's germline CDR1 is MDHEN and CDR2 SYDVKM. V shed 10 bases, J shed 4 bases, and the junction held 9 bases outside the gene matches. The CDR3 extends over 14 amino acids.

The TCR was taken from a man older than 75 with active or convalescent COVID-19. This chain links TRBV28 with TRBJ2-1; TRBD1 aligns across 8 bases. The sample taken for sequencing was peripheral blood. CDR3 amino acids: CATHTGGRYNEQFF. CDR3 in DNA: TGTGCCACCCATACAGGGGGAAGGTACAATGAGCAGTTCTTC.